This TCR beta chain emerged from a study of blood T cell repertoires in COVID-19. TCRdb keeps only in-frame clones here, not all; method: immunoSEQ multiplex PCR. The sample consists of around 190,000 clones, about 85% of them appearing once. The CDR3 contains 13 residues. V was trimmed by 2 bases and J by 5 bases, leaving 9 bases between them. Germline V gene data show CDR1 as SEHNR and CDR2 as FQNEAQ (reference sequence). The sample consisted of peripheral blood. The J gene is TRBJ1-2, the V gene TRBV7-9, with unresolved D. This receptor was obtained from a woman of 80 years or more with acute or convalescent COVID-19. CDR3 bases: TGTGCCAGCAGCTTACTCATCGGGTATGGCTACACCTTC. Amino acids: CASSLLIGYGYTF.